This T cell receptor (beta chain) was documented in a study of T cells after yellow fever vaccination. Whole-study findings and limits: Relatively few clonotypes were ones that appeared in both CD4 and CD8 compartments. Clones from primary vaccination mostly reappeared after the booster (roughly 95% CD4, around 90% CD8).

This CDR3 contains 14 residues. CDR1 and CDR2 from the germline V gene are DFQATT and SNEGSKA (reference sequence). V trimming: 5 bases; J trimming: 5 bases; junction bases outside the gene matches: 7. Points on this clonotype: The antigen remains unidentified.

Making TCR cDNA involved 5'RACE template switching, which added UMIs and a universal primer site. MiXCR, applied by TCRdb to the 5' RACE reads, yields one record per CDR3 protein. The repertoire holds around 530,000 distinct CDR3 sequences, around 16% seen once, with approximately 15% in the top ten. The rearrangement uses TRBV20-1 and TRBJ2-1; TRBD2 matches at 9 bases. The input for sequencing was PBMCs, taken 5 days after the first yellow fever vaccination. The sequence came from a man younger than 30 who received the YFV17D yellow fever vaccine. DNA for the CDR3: TGCAGTGCTTACCTAGCGGGGAGTCACAATGAGCAGTTCTTC. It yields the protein CSAYLAGSHNEQFF.